The 31 T cell receptor beta chains below come from one sample, sequenced in a study of blood T cells in healthy people across ages. Alongside a J-beta primer mix, a sample-barcoded 5' primer served in a second PCR lasting about 7 to 11 cycles. TCRdb reprocessed the 5' RACE reads via MiXCR and lists one record per CDR3 protein. The sample carries 1.6 million or so distinct CDR3 sequences, roughly 32% recorded once. Source material: blood. The receptors were gathered from a woman aged 30 to 39 in good health.

This clonotype was counted only a few times. The J gene is TRBJ1-6, the V gene TRBV27; D might be TRBD1 (5 bases). Looked up from germline, CDR1 is MNHEY and CDR2 is SMNVEV (reference sequence). The CDR3 runs to 13 residues. The V end lost 6 bases, the J end lost 8 bases, and 11 bases lay between the germline ends. The CDR3 loop reads CASSLTGHSPLHF. In DNA form, the CDR3 reads TGTGCCAGCAGCCTCACGGGGCATTCACCCCTCCACTTT.

This clonotype was observed a few times. The rearrangement joins TRBV9 to TRBJ1-2; D perhaps matches TRBD1 (6 bases). Germline loops: CDR1 SGDLS, CDR2 YYNGEE. The CDR3 runs to 17 residues. Trimming cost V 4 bases and J 7 bases, with 26 bases left between them. In DNA, the CDR3 is TGTGCCAGCAGCCCAGAGGGGGAACCTCTCTGGATCGGTGGCTACACCTTC. Residues: CASSPEGEPLWIGGYTF.

This clonotype was observed at least ten times. V and J are TRBV20-1 and TRBJ2-3, with D possibly matching TRBD2 (5 bases). The CDR3 consists of 13 residues. CDR1 is DFQATT and CDR2 is SNEGSKA in the germline V gene (reference sequence). The V end lost 3 bases, the J end lost 4 bases, and 11 bases lay between the germline ends. The DNA of the CDR3 is TGCAGTGCTAGCGGGGTCGGGGCAGATACGCAGTATTTT. This sequence encodes CSASGVGADTQYF.

The sample holds many counts of this clonotype. The J gene is TRBJ2-7, the V gene TRBV3-1, with D hard to call. V lost 3 bases, J lost 6 bases, and 12 bases lay in between. This CDR3 contains 13 residues. The germline gives CDR1 LGHDT, CDR2 YNNKEL (reference sequence). The CDR3 coding sequence is TGTGCCAGCAGCCATGACGATCGCGGCGAGCAGTACTTC. Amino acid sequence: CASSHDDRGEQYF.

The chain joins TRBV27 to TRBJ1-1, with 7 bases matching TRBD1. The CDR3 contains 14 residues. CDR1 and CDR2 (germline): MNHEY, SMNVEV (reference sequence). V dropped 6 bases and J dropped 5; count of bases not matched to a gene: 9. This CDR3 is CASRNDRVVTEAFF. The CDR3 bases are TGTGCCAGCAGAAACGACAGGGTGGTAACTGAAGCTTTCTTT.

This clonotype appeared many times. The rearrangement uses TRBV29-1 and TRBJ2-1; tentative D call: TRBD1 (5 bases). Trimming took 3 bases from V and 10 from J, leaving 16 bases between them. The germline V gene encodes CDR1 SQVTM and CDR2 ANQGSEA. This CDR3 spans 13 amino acids. This CDR3 is CSVDRDFKGEQFF. The DNA for the CDR3 is TGCAGCGTTGACAGGGATTTCAAAGGGGAGCAGTTCTTC.

This clonotype appeared once. The rearrangement links TRBV7-7 to TRBJ2-2, with D unclear. The germline V gene has CDR1 SSHAT and CDR2 FNYEAQ (reference sequence). CDR3 length equals 17 residues. Deletions cut 2 bases from V and 0 bases from J, with 13 bases between. The CDR3 spells CASSLNLQAPNTGELFF. CDR3 bases: TGTGCCAGCAGCTTAAATCTTCAGGCTCCGAACACCGGGGAGCTGTTTTTT.

J is TRBJ2-1 and V is TRBV6-4; the match to TRBD2 covers 7 bases. Germline CDR1 reads MRHNA; CDR2 reads SNTAGT. The CDR3 loop spans 15 amino acids. V gave up 4 bases and J gave up 4 bases; unmatched junction bases: 7. CDR3 DNA: TGTGCCAGCAGTGCAACTAGCGCCGTTTACAATGAGCAGTTCTTC. Translating gives CASSATSAVYNEQFF.

The genes are TRBV5-1 and TRBJ2-1; D gene uncertain. V was pared by 3 bases and J by 3 bases, with 10 bases between. Per the germline V gene, CDR1 is SGHRS and CDR2 is YFSETQ. This CDR3 is built from 14 residues. The CDR3 sequence is CASSWVPFYNEQFF. Written as DNA, the CDR3 is TGCGCCAGCAGCTGGGTCCCATTCTACAATGAGCAGTTCTTC.

This chain uses TRBV27 with TRBJ2-2; 10 bases line up with TRBD2. Germline V CDR1 and CDR2: MNHEY, SMNVEV (reference sequence). CDR3 size: 16 residues. J lost 7 bases, V lost 5 bases, and 10 bases had no gene match. This chain's CDR3 is CASSGPRTSGGGELFF. The CDR3 nucleotides are TGTGCCAGCAGTGGGCCTAGGACTAGCGGTGGCGGGGAGCTGTTTTTT.

This clonotype has only a few counts. The chain joins TRBV6-1 to TRBJ2-5; no clear D. The J call may not be correct, given that the DNA end is closer to TRBJ2-7. In germline, CDR1 is MNHNS, CDR2 SASEGT. The CDR3 totals 15 residues. DNA of the CDR3: TGTGCTTCGACGAACCAGTTATGGCCCGTCTACGAGCAGTACTTC. The encoded protein is CASTNQLWPVYEQYF.

The chain is built from TRBV20-1 and TRBJ2-5; TRBD1 is a possible D gene (6 bases). The CDR3 is made up of 14 amino acids. The V gene lost 5 bases and the J gene lost 5 bases, with 18 bases spanning the gap. The germline V gene encodes CDR1 DFQATT and CDR2 SNEGSKA (reference sequence). In DNA form, the CDR3 reads TGCAGTGCTCGGGACGCTCAGAGGGGGGAGACCCAGTACTTC. As protein: CSARDAQRGETQYF.

This sequence joins TRBV20-1 and TRBJ1-1, with 7 nucleotides matching TRBD1. Germline CDR1 is DFQATT and CDR2 is SNEGSKA (reference sequence). The junction had 6 bases not matched to a gene; V was cut back by 1 base and J by 1 base. This CDR3 spans 15 amino acids. The CDR3 nucleotides are TGCAGTGCTAGAGCCCATCGACAGGGGAACACTGAAGCTTTCTTT. It codes for CSARAHRQGNTEAFF.

This sequence joins TRBV9 and TRBJ2-3; 10 bases are a match to TRBD2. The CDR3 extends over 18 amino acids. Trimming at V came to 6 bases and at J to 0 bases, leaving 13 bases not matched to a gene. CDR1 is SGDLS, CDR2 YYNGEE, per germline. CDR3 protein: CASNPVGLAASSTDTQYF. For the CDR3, the DNA is TGTGCCAGCAACCCGGTAGGACTAGCGGCCTCTAGCACAGATACGCAGTATTTT.

The rearrangement joins TRBV7-3 to TRBJ2-6, with a possible D match to TRBD2 (5 bases). V lost 1 base, J lost 3 bases, and 13 bases lay in between. This CDR3 has 17 amino acids. CDR1 and CDR2 (germline): SGHTA, FQGTGA. CDR3 bases: TGTGCCAGCAGCTTAATGGCGGCGGGTAGTGGGGCCAACGTCCTGACTTTC. It translates to CASSLMAAGSGANVLTF.

This clonotype occurred a few times. This rearrangement joins TRBV21-1 to TRBJ2-1. TRBV21-1 is a known pseudogene. CDR3 length: 14 residues. The CDR3 spells CASTWQDDHNEQFF. CDR3 sequence (DNA): TGTGCCAGCACGTGGCAGGACGACCACAATGAGCAGTTCTTC.

Only a few counts were recorded for this clonotype. The CDR3 protein is CASRLISGGLNEQFF. The CDR3 nucleotides are TGTGCCAGCAGACTTATAAGCGGGGGTTTGAATGAGCAGTTCTTC. The V call is TRBV12-3 or TRBV12-4, the J call TRBJ2-1; 8 positions agree with TRBD2. This CDR3 spans 15 amino acids. The V segment lost 6 bases and the J segment 7 bases; nucleotides outside the gene matches: 11.

The V call is TRBV20-1, the J call TRBJ2-2; TRBD2 matches 12 bases. Germline V gives CDR1 DFQATT, CDR2 SNEGSKA (reference sequence). CDR3 size: 14 residues. The junction had 3 bases not matched to a gene; V was cut back by 3 bases and J by 7 bases. In nucleotides, the CDR3 is TGCAGTGCTAGCGGACTAGCGGGAAACGGGGAGCTGTTTTTT. It encodes CSASGLAGNGELFF.

This clonotype was counted a few times. The rearrangement links TRBV7-2 to TRBJ2-1; 8 nucleotides agree with TRBD2. V shed 0 bases, J shed 7 bases, and the junction held 14 bases outside the gene matches. The CDR3 has 18 residues. CDR1 is SGHTA, CDR2 FQGNSA, per germline. The CDR3 DNA reads TGTGCCAGCAGCTTAGCCATTGCGGCGGGGGGCCTTCGAAATGAGCAGTTCTTC. The encoded protein is CASSLAIAAGGLRNEQFF.

DNA for the CDR3: TGTGCCTGGAGTTTGGCAGGCAACTACGTCCAGCAGTACTTC. Its protein product is CAWSLAGNYVQQYF. The chain uses TRBV30 and TRBJ2-5; D is unclear. Trimming removed 2 bases at V and 11 bases at J, with 21 bases between. Germline CDR1 is GTSNPN and CDR2 is SVGIG (reference sequence). The CDR3 is 14 amino acids. The whole variable domain, remainder taken from reference TRBV30 and TRBJ2-5, is SQTIHQWPATLVQPVGSPLSLECTVEGTSNPNLYWYRQAAGRGLQLLFYSVGIGQISSEVPQNLSASRPQDRQFILSSKKLLLSDSGFYLCAWSLAGNYVQQYFGPGTRLLVL.

This clonotype was detected a few times. The V and J genes are TRBV13 and TRBJ2-3; 9 bases align to TRBD1. CDR3 size: 15 residues. Germline CDR1 and CDR2: PRHDT and FYEKMQ (reference sequence). V trimming: 4 bases; J trimming: 4 bases; junction bases outside the gene matches: 6. The DNA for the CDR3 is TGTGCCAGCAGCTCCGACAGGGGGGCCCCAGATACGCAGTATTTT. As protein: CASSSDRGAPDTQYF.

This clonotype has at least ten counts. This chain links TRBV29-1 with TRBJ2-3, with TRBD1 identical over 8 bases. CDR3 length: 15 residues. Trimming took 7 bases from V and 0 from J; bases not matched to a gene: 9. Germline CDR1 and CDR2: SQVTM and ANQGSEA. Here the CDR3 DNA reads TGCAGCGGAAACCCAGGGGGCGCGAGCACAGATACGCAGTATTTT. Residues: CSGNPGGASTDTQYF.

The chain uses TRBV5-1 and TRBJ1-2; 7 nucleotides agree with TRBD1. Germline V gene sequence: CDR1 SGHRS, CDR2 YFSETQ. The CDR3 runs 14 residues. V trimming: 4 bases; J trimming: 8 bases; junction bases outside the gene matches: 11. The CDR3 bases are TGCGCCAGCAGCCCAGACAGGGTCGCAGGAGGCTACACCTTC. Protein sequence: CASSPDRVAGGYTF.

The count of this clonotype is one. The chain links TRBV6-1 to TRBJ2-7; D may be TRBD1 or TRBD2 (5 bases each). Germline V gene lookup returns CDR1 MNHNS and CDR2 SASEGT. The CDR3 contains 17 residues. Trimming removed 2 bases at V and 2 bases at J, with 19 bases between. In DNA, the CDR3 is TGTGCCAGCAGTGAATGGAGAGAGGGGCCGATGACCTACGAGCAGTACTTC. This sequence encodes CASSEWREGPMTYEQYF.

V gene TRBV30 combines with J gene TRBJ2-3; 10 bases are shared with TRBD1. This CDR3 has 14 amino acids. V trimming: 5 bases; J trimming: 3 bases; junction bases outside the gene matches: 5. CDR1 and CDR2 (germline): GTSNPN, SVGIG (reference sequence). CDR3 region: CAWSPGQGTDTQYF. CDR3 bases: TGTGCCTGGTCTCCGGGACAGGGGACAGATACGCAGTATTTT.

This clonotype was seen only a few times. The chain is built from TRBV7-3 and TRBJ2-7, with 8 bases that match TRBD1. Germline V gene data show CDR1 as SGHTA and CDR2 as FQGTGA. The trim removed 5 bases at V and 4 bases at J, leaving 13 bases unmatched. The CDR3 loop spans 16 amino acids. This CDR3 reads CASSQETRGRLYEQYF. CDR3 coding DNA: TGTGCCAGCAGCCAAGAAACCAGGGGGCGGTTATACGAGCAGTACTTC.

This clonotype showed up many times. V usage is TRBV27 and J usage is TRBJ2-3, with D perhaps matching TRBD2 (5 bases). CDR1 is MNHEY and CDR2 is SMNVEV in the germline V gene (reference sequence). V lost 7 bases and J 10 bases, leaving 12 bases between the germline ends. This CDR3 is 11 amino acids long. The CDR3 protein is CASTLGGAQYF. DNA for the CDR3: TGTGCCAGCACCCTAGGAGGTGCGCAGTATTTT.

V is TRBV4-2 and J is TRBJ1-2; D gene unclear. CDR1 LGHNA and CDR2 YNFKEQ come from the germline V gene. V was cut by 0 bases and J by 4 bases, with 12 bases left in between. The CDR3 has 15 residues. The CDR3 reads CASSQDLHKAYGYTF. As DNA, the CDR3 is TGTGCCAGCAGCCAAGATCTGCATAAAGCCTATGGCTACACCTTC.

At least ten counts were recorded for this clonotype. The CDR3 coding sequence is TGCAGCGTTAGGGCCGGGACAGTCTCCTACGAGCAGTACTTC. Its translation is CSVRAGTVSYEQYF. This rearrangement joins TRBV29-1 to TRBJ2-7, with TRBD1 identical over 7 bases. The CDR3 extends over 14 amino acids. V was clipped by 5 bases and J by 0 bases; unmatched bases: 7. Germline loops: CDR1 SQVTM, CDR2 ANQGSEA.

The sample holds a few counts of this clonotype. This chain connects TRBV7-9 to TRBJ1-2; no clear D gene. CDR3 size: 11 residues. The germline V gene has CDR1 SEHNR and CDR2 FQNEAQ (reference sequence). With 7 bases removed from V and 7 bases from J, the gap between germline ends came to 10 bases. CDR3 sequence: CASKASTGYTF. The DNA of the CDR3 is TGTGCCAGCAAGGCCTCTACTGGCTACACCTTC.

The rearrangement links TRBV6-2 or TRBV6-3 to TRBJ2-7; D gene ambiguous. The end of the DNA fits TRBJ2-5 better, so the J call may be wrong. CDR3 length: 14 residues. CDR1 is MNHEY and CDR2 is SVGEGT in the germline V gene. The CDR3 nucleotides read TGTGCCAGCAGTTACCCATCTAGGGCAGAGACCCAGTACTTC. Its protein is CASSYPSRAETQYF.